This entry is about one T cell receptor (beta chain). The sample originates from a study of blood T cell repertoires in COVID-19. Assay: immunoSEQ multiplex PCR; the TCRdb copy retains only in-frame clones and omits some. The sample lists about 520,000 clones; 75% to 90% were seen once. Germline lookup yields CDR1 MNHEY and CDR2 SVGAGI. V was clipped by 8 bases and J by 1 base, with 14 bases between them. The CDR3 covers 14 residues. Sequenced: peripheral blood. The TCR sequence derives from a human donor in a cohort sampled during active COVID-19. This rearrangement joins TRBV6-5 to TRBJ1-2; possibly TRBD1 for D (5 bases). The CDR3 here is CASGRGGSNYGYTF. As DNA, the CDR3 is TGTGCCAGCGGACGGGGGGGGAGTAACTATGGCTACACCTTC.